The source of this T cell receptor (beta chain) is a study of cytomegalovirus exposure and HLA in healthy donors. Points from the study as a whole: Judged likely to be a sequencing artifact was a cluster of highly shared sequence variants.

Regarding this clone: Its cognate antigen is unknown.

Amplification used 60 Vbeta primers and 13 Jbeta primers. Clones were sequenced by immunoSEQ multiplex PCR, and TCRdb holds only the in-frame ones, with some missing. The sample lists roughly 120,000 clones, approximately 84% occurring once. The source material was PBMCs. The receptor was derived from a man aged 35-49 years in good health and CMV-seronegative.

The DNA of the CDR3 is TGTGCCAGCAGCTTACAAACCGCCTATGGCTACACCTTC. Protein product: CASSLQTAYGYTF. This rearrangement joins TRBV5-4 to TRBJ1-2, with D uncertain. V was trimmed by 2 bases and J by 4 bases, leaving 9 bases between them. This CDR3 comprises 13 residues. Germline V gene sequence: CDR1 SGHNT, CDR2 YYREEE (reference sequence).